This T cell receptor (beta chain) is from a study of T cells in Graves' hyperthyroidism and ophthalmopathy. General study points: Most thyroid clonotypes expanded above 0.001 were also detected in blood. The model's output predicted ophthalmopathy at a median of roughly seven months prior to onset.

Trimming stripped 0 bases from V and 4 bases from J, with 13 bases between. The V gene's germline CDR1 is SGDLS and CDR2 YYNGEE. CDR3 size: 15 residues. The study enrolled patients aged 18 to 65 with newly diagnosed hyperthyroidism of under 2 months' duration. This clonotype was found a few times. The antigen remains undetermined. Researchers amplified the TCR beta CDR3 regions from RNA transcripts. In the first-round RT-PCR of the TCR CDR3, the HTBI primer set was used. Each CDR3 protein gets one entry after TCRdb re-called the multiplex PCR reads with MiXCR. Counted here are a few hundred thousand distinct CDR3 sequences, approximately 13% occurring once; the ten biggest clones make up around 9.2%.

The sequence derives from a woman between 18 and 29 years old with Graves' hyperthyroidism. Input material: blood. This chain links TRBV9 with TRBJ2-5; D call uncertain. CDR3 bases: TGTGCCAGCAGCGTAGGGGCTGGAGTACGAGAGACCCAGTACTTC. This translates into CASSVGAGVRETQYF.